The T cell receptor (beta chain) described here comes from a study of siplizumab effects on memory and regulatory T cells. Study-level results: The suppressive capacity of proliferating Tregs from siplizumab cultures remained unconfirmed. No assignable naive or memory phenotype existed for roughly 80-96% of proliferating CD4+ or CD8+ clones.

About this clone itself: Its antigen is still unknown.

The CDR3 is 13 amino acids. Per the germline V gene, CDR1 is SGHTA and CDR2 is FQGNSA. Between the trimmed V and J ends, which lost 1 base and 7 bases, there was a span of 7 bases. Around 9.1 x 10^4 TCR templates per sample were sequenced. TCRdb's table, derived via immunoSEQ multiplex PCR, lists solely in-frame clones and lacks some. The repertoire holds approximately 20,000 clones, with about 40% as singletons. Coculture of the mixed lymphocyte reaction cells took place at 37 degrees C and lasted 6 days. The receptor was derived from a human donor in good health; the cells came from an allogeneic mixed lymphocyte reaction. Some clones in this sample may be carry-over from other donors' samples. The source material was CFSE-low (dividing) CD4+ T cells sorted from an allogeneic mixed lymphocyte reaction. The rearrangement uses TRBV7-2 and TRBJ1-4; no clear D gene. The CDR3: CASSLDRIEKLFF. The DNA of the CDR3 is TGTGCCAGCAGCTTAGATAGGATTGAAAAACTGTTTTTT. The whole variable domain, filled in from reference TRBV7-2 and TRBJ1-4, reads GAGVSQSPSNKVTEKGKDVELRCDPISGHTALYWYRQSLGQGLEFLIYFQGNSAPDKSGLPSDRFSAERTGGSVSTLTIQRTQQEDSAVYLCASSLDRIEKLFFGSGTQLSVL.